This TCR beta chain was recovered during a study of blood T cells in healthy people across ages. Study-level points and caveats: TCR beta diversity, measured per million T cells, fell in a roughly linear way with age.

This clonotype was observed a handful of times. Its antigen is still unknown. Alongside a J-beta primer mix, a sample-barcoded 5' primer served in a second PCR lasting 7 to 11 cycles. TCRdb reanalysed the 5' RACE reads using MiXCR and keeps one entry per CDR3 protein. The sample includes around 990,000 distinct CDR3 sequences, 35% to 45% of them seen just once. The ends lost 0 bases at V and 8 bases at J; junction bases unmatched: 11. There are 17 residues in the CDR3. In germline, CDR1 is ENHRY, CDR2 SYGVKD. Russia was home to the donors, healthy Caucasian individuals aged about 6 to 100. The clonotype was recovered from a man younger than 35 in good health. The sample taken for sequencing was blood. The chain is built from TRBV10-3 and TRBJ1-4, with 8 positions matching TRBD1. DNA of the CDR3: TGTGCCATCAGTGAGTCAGGGACGACAGGGGTCGGAGAAAAACTGTTTTTT. Protein product: CAISESGTTGVGEKLFF.